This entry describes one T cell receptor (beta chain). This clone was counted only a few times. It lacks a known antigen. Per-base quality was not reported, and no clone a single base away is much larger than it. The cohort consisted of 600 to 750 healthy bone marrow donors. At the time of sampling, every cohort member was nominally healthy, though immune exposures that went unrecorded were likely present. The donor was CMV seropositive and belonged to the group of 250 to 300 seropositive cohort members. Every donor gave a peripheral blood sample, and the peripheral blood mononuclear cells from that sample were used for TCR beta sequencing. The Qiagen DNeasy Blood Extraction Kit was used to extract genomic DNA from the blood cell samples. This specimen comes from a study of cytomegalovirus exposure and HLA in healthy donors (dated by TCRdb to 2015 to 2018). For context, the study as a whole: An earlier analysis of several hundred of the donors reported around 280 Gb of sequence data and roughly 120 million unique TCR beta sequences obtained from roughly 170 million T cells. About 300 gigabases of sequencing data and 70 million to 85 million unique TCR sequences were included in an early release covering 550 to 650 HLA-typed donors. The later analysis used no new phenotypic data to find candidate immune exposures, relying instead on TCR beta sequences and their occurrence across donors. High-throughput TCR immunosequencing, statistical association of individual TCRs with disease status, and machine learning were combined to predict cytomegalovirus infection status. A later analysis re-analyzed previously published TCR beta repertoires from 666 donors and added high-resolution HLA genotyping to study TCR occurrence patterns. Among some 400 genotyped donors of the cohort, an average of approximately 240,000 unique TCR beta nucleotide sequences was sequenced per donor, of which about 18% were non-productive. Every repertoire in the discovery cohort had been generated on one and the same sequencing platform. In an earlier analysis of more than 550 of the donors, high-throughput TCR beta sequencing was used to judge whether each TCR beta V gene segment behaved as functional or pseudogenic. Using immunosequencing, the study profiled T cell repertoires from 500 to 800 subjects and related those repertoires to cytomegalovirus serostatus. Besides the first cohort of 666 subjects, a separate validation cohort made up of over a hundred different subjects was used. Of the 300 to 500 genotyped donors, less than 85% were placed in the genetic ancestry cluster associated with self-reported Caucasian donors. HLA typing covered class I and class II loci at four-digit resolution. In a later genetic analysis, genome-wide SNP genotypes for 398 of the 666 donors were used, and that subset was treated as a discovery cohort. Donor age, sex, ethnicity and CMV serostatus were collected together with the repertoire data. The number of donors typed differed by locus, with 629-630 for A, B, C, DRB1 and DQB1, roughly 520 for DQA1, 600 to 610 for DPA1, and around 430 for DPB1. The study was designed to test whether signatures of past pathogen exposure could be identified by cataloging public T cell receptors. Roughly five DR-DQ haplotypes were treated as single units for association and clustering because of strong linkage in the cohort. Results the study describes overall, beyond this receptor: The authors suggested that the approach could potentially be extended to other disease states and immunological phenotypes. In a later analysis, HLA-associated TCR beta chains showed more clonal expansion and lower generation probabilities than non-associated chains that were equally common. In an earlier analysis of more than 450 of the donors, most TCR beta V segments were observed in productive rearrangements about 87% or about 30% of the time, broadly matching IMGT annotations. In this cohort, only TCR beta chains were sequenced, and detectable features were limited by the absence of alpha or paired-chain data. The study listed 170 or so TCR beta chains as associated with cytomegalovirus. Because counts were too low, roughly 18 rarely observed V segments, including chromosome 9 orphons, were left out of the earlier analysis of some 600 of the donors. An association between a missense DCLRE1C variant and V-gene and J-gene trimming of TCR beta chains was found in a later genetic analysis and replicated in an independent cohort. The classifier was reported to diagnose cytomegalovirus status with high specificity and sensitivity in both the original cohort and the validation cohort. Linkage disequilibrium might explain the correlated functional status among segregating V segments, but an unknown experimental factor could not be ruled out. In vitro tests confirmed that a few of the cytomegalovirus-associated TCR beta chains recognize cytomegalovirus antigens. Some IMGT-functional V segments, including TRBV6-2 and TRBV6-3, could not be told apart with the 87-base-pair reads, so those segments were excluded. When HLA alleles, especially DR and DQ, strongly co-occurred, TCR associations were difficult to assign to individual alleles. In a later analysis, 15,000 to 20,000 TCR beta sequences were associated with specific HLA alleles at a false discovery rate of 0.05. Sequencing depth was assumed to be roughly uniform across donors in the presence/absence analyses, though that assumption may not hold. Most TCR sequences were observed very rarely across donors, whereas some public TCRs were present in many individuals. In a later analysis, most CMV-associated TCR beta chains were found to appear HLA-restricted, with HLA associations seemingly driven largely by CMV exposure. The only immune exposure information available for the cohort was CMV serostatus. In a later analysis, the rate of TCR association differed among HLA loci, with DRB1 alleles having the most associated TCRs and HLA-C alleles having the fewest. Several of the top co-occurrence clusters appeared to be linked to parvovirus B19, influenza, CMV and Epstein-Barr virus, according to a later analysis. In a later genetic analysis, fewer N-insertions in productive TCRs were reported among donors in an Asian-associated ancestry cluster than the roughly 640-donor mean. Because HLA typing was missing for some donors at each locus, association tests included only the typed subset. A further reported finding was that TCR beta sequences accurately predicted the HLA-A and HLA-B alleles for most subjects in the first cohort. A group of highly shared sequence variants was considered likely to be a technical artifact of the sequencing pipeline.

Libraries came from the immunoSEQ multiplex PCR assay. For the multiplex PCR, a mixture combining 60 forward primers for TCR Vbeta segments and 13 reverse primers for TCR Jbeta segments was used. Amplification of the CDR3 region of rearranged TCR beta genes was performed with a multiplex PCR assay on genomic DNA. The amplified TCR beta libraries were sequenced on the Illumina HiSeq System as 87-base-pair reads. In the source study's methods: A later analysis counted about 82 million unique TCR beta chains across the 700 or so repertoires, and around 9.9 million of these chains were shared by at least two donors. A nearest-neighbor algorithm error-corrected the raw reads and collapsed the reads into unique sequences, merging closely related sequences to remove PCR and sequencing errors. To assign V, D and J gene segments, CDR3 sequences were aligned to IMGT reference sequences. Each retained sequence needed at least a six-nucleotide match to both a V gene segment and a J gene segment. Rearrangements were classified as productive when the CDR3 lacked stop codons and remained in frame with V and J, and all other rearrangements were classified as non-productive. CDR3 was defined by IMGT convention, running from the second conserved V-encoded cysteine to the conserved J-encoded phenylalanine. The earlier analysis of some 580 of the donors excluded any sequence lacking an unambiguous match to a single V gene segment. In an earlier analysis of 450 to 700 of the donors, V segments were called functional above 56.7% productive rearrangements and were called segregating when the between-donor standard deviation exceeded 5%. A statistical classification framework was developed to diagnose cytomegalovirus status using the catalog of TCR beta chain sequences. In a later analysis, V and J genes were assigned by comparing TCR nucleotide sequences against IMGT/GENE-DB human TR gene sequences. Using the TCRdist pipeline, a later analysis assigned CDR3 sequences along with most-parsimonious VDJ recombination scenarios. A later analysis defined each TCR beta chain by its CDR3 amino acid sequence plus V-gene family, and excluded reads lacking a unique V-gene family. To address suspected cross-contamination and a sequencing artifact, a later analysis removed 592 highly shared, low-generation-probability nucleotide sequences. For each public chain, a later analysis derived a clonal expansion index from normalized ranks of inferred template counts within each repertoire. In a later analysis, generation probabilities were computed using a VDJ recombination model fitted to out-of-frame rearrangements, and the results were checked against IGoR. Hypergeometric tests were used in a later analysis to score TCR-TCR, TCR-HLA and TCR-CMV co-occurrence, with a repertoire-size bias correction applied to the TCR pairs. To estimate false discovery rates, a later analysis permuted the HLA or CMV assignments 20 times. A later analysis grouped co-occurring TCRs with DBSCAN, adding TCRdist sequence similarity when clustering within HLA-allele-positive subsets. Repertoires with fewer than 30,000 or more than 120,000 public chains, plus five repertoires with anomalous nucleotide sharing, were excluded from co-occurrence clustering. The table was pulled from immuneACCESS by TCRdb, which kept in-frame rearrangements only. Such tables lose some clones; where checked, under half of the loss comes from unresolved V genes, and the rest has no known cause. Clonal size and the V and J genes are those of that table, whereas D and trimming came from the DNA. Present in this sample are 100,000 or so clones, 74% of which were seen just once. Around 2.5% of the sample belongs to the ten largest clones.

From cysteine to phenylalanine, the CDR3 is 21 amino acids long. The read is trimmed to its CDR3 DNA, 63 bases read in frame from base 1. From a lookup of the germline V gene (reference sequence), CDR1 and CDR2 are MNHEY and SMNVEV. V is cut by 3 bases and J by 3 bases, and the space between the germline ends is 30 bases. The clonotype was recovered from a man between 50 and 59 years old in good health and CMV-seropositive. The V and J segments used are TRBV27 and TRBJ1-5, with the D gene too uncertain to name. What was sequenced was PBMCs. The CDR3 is CASSFTPGRSLFLISNQPQHF. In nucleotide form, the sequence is TGTGCCAGCAGTTTCACCCCCGGAAGGAGCCTCTTTTTAATCTCCAATCAGCCCCAGCATTTT.